A selection of T cell receptor beta chains follows, all from one sample in a study of shared clonotypes between healthy human individuals. Clones were read by immunoSEQ multiplex PCR, and TCRdb kept only the in-frame ones, dropping some. Of 470,000 or so clones in the sample, about 85% were seen once. Sequenced sample: PBMCs. The receptors were sampled from a middle-aged woman in good health. Some clones in this sample may be carry-over from other donors' samples. The CDR3 runs from the conserved cysteine through the conserved F or W. The order of the fields is clone size, V gene, J gene, D gene, CDR3 DNA, CDR3 protein. The D gene is left open where the match is weak. Rows may omit the clone size; those that give it use once, few, many or a size class.

NA	TRBV25-1	TRBJ2-3	TRBD2	TGTGCCAGCAGTGACGTGGGACTAGCGTCCTTGGGAGATACGCAGTATTTT	CASSDVGLASLGDTQYF
NA	TRBV30	TRBJ2-1	TRBD2	TGTGCCTGGACCATAGGACTAGCGCTCTACAATGAGCAGTTCTTC	CAWTIGLALYNEQFF
NA	TRBV29-1	TRBJ2-3	NA	TGCAGCGTTGGGGACGCAGATACGCAGTATTTT	CSVGDADTQYF
NA	TRBV19	TRBJ1-3	NA	TGTGCCAGTATCGCGAGAGGGGCGGTAAACACCATATATTTT	CASIARGAVNTIYF
NA	TRBV7-9	TRBJ1-1	TRBD1	TGTGCCAGCAGCCCCCTGGCGGGCAGGGGGCGCGAATCTGAAGCTTTCTTT	CASSPLAGRGRESEAFF
NA	TRBV27	TRBJ2-7	TRBD1	TGTGCCAGCAGGCTAGGGCGGGACAGGGGATCGCACGAGCAGTACTTC	CASRLGRDRGSHEQYF
NA	TRBV30	TRBJ2-7	TRBD2	TGTGCCTGGGCGCTAGCGGGGACTTCCTACGAGCAGTACTTC	CAWALAGTSYEQYF
NA	TRBV2	TRBJ1-1	NA	TGTGCCAGCAGTGAAGACAGGCCGTTGGCTTTCTTT	CASSEDRPLAFF
NA	TRBV5-6	TRBJ2-7	TRBD2	TGTGCCAGCAGCTCCGGACTAGGTCGTCCTTACGAGCAGTACTTC	CASSSGLGRPYEQYF
NA	TRBV7-8	TRBJ1-5	NA	TGTGCCAGCAGCTTAGGGGTGATTAGCAATCAGCCCCAGCATTTT	CASSLGVISNQPQHF
NA	TRBV27	TRBJ2-1	TRBD2	TGTGCCAGCAGTTTAGGCGGGAGCTCCTACAATGAGCAGTTCTTC	CASSLGGSSYNEQFF
NA	TRBV6-5	TRBJ2-1	TRBD2	TGTGCCAGCAGACTAGCGGGAGGTCTCTACAATGAGCAGTTCTTC	CASRLAGGLYNEQFF
once	TRBV5-4	TRBJ2-3	TRBD1	TGTGCCAGCAGCAAAGGGACAGTTCGTAGCACAGATACGCAGTATTTT	CASSKGTVRSTDTQYF
NA	TRBV5-4	TRBJ1-2	TRBD1	TGTGCCAGCAGCTCCGGTGGCAGGGGGCTTAACTATGGCTACACCTTC	CASSSGGRGLNYGYTF
NA	TRBV6-5	TRBJ2-7	NA	TGTGCCAGCAGTAGACCGGGACGGCCCTACGAGCAGTACTTC	CASSRPGRPYEQYF
NA	TRBV5-1	TRBJ2-2	NA	TGCGCCAGCAGCTTGGGGACAGTGGACACCGGGGAGCTGTTTTTT	CASSLGTVDTGELFF
NA	TRBV15	TRBJ2-5	TRBD2	TGTGCCACCAGCAGAAGGAGCGGGAGCGGTCAAGAGACCCAGTACTTC	CATSRRSGSGQETQYF
NA	TRBV25-1	TRBJ1-6	TRBD1	TGTGCCAGCAGTGAGTTCCGGGACAGTTTTATGTCCCTCCACTTT	CASSEFRDSFMSLHF
NA	TRBV2	TRBJ2-6	NA	TGTGCCAGCAGCCCGGAGTCGGCTGGGGCCAACGTCCTGACTTTC	CASSPESAGANVLTF
NA	TRBV7-3	TRBJ1-1	TRBD1	TGTGCCAGCAGCCTATCCCCCGACAGGGATAGTGAAGCTTTCTTT	CASSLSPDRDSEAFF
many	TRBV2	TRBJ1-1	NA	TGTGCCAGCAGTGTGCTGGCCTTGAACACTGAAGCTTTCTTT	CASSVLALNTEAFF
NA	TRBV28	TRBJ1-2	TRBD1	TGTGCCAGCATAAGGGGTGGGACAGGGGACTATGGCTACACCTTC	CASIRGGTGDYGYTF
NA	TRBV7-3	TRBJ2-2	NA	TGTGCCAGCAGCTTCGGCAGGACCAACACCGGGGAGCTGTTTTTT	CASSFGRTNTGELFF
many	TRBV30	TRBJ1-2	NA	TGTGCCTGGAGTACGCGGGGGGGAGGTGGCTACACCTTC	CAWSTRGGGGYTF
NA	TRBV27	TRBJ2-7	TRBD2	TGTGCCAGCAGTTTATCGTTAGGTAGCGGGATTTCCTACGAGCAGTACTTC	CASSLSLGSGISYEQYF
NA	TRBV7-2	TRBJ2-1	NA	TGTGCCAGCAGCTTAGGGGGCGGGTCCGTCGGGGTCTTC	CASSLGGGSVGVF